Presented here are 17 T cell receptor beta chains from one specimen sequenced in a study of blood T cell repertoires in COVID-19. Repertoires were generated with immunoSEQ multiplex PCR, while TCRdb's copy carries only in-frame clones and drops some. The sample records approximately 170,000 clones, about 81% being singletons. The material sequenced was peripheral blood. Receptor source: a human donor in a cohort sampled during active COVID-19.

The rearrangement uses TRBV7-8 and TRBJ1-2; 8 nucleotides align to TRBD1. The CDR3 loop spans 16 amino acids. Per the germline V gene, CDR1 is SGHVS and CDR2 is FQNEAQ. V shed 5 bases and J 5 bases; nucleotides not matched to a gene: 13. The CDR3 sequence: CASSQLGQGGGYGYTF. DNA for the CDR3: TGTGCCAGCAGCCAGCTCGGACAGGGAGGTGGATATGGCTACACCTTC.

The V call is TRBV29-1, the J call TRBJ1-1, with D unresolved. The CDR3 sequence is 14 residues long. Germline V gives CDR1 SQVTM, CDR2 ANQGSEA. Written as DNA, the CDR3 is TGCAGGGTATACTCGGGAGGAGGCGACACTGAAGCTTTCTTT. This translates into CRVYSGGGDTEAFF.

For the CDR3, the DNA is TGTGCCAGCAGTTACTCCGACAGGGGGACAAAAGCTTTCTTT. It specifies CASSYSDRGTKAFF. The chain combines TRBV6-5 with TRBJ1-1; 9 bases match TRBD1. Germline assignment: CDR1 MNHEY and CDR2 SVGAGI. V gave up 0 bases and J gave up 9 bases; unmatched junction bases: 5. The CDR3 sequence is 14 residues long.

V and J are TRBV6-4 and TRBJ1-2; D unresolved. The V end was cut by 3 bases, the J end by 7 bases, with 12 bases between. The germline V gene encodes CDR1 MRHNA and CDR2 SNTAGT. The CDR3 has 13 residues. CDR3 bases: TGTGCCAGCAGTGAGTTTGCAGGCTCTGGCTACACCTTC. Its protein product is CASSEFAGSGYTF.

This clone was found many times. J is TRBJ2-1 and V is TRBV4-3; TRBD2 agrees at 8 bases. CDR1 is LGHNA and CDR2 is YSLEER in the germline V gene. The length of the CDR3 is 15 residues. Trimming took 1 base from V and 8 from J; bases not matched to a gene: 7. The CDR3 nucleotides are TGCGCCAGCAGCCAAGGGGGACTAGATCTCGATGAGCAGTTCTTC. This codes for CASSQGGLDLDEQFF.

This clone was found once. V usage is TRBV29-1 and J usage is TRBJ1-2; maybe TRBD1 (6 bases). V lost 5 bases and J 2 bases, leaving 9 bases between the germline ends. Germline V gene lookup returns CDR1 SQVTM and CDR2 ANQGSEA. This CDR3 comprises 12 residues. The CDR3 region has the DNA TGCAGCGTTCCCGACAGGAACTATGGCTACACCTTC. This translates into CSVPDRNYGYTF. The full variable domain, completed using reference TRBV29-1 and TRBJ1-2, is SAVISQKPSRDICQRGTSLTIQCQVDSQVTMMFWYRQQPGQSLTLIATANQGSEATYESGFVIDKFPISRPNLTFSTLTVSNMSPEDSSIYLCSVPDRNYGYTFGSGTRLTVV.

CDR3 bases: TGTGCCAGCAGCTTCCGACTCGGCGGCCAAGAGACCCAGTACTTC. It codes for CASSFRLGGQETQYF. The rearrangement joins TRBV13 to TRBJ2-5; D is uncertain. The length of the CDR3 is 15 residues. The germline V gene encodes CDR1 PRHDT and CDR2 FYEKMQ (reference sequence). V was cut by 3 bases and J by 1 base, with 12 bases left in between.

V gene TRBV10-3 combines with J gene TRBJ1-3; 7 bases match TRBD1. V trimming: 7 bases; J trimming: 1 base; junction bases outside the gene matches: 7. Germline assignment: CDR1 ENHRY and CDR2 SYGVKD. The CDR3 runs to 15 residues. The DNA of the CDR3 is TGTGCCATCAAAGGTGCAGGGGGTTCTGGAAACACCATATATTTT. Residues: CAIKGAGGSGNTIYF.

The chain couples TRBV27 to TRBJ2-1; 15 bases align to TRBD2. V lost 5 bases, J lost 9 bases, and 11 bases stayed unmatched. CDR3 size: 17 residues. Per the germline V gene, CDR1 is MNHEY and CDR2 is SMNVEV (reference sequence). CDR3 nucleotide sequence: TGTGCCAGCAGTCTATGGACTAGCGGGAGGGCCAAGGGTGAGCAGTTCTTC. Translation gives CASSLWTSGRAKGEQFF.

The chain is built from TRBV7-2 and TRBJ2-5; 7 bases are shared with TRBD1. The V segment lost 5 bases and the J segment 3 bases; nucleotides outside the gene matches: 6. The germline CDR1 and CDR2 sequences are SGHTA and FQGNSA. This CDR3 has 14 residues. The CDR3 sequence: CASSRGQAEETQYF. In DNA, the CDR3 is TGTGCCAGCAGCCGTGGACAGGCCGAAGAGACCCAGTACTTC.

The V and J genes are TRBV11-2 and TRBJ2-7, with D hard to call. CDR3 length: 13 residues. The germline V gene has CDR1 SGHAT and CDR2 FQNNGV. V was trimmed by 4 bases and J by 4 bases, leaving 11 bases between them. The CDR3 here is CASSSRRLYEQYF. CDR3 bases: TGTGCCAGCAGCTCTCGCCGGTTATACGAGCAGTACTTC.

The chain recombines TRBV27 with TRBJ1-2; possibly TRBD1 for D (6 bases). The length of the CDR3 is 14 residues. Per germline, CDR1 MNHEY and CDR2 SMNVEV (reference sequence). V lost 5 bases and J lost 6, with 16 bases in between. CDR3 residues: CASSPGARGNGYTF. Here the CDR3 DNA reads TGTGCCAGCAGTCCTGGAGCTAGGGGGAATGGCTACACCTTC.

The V gene is TRBV4-3, the J gene TRBJ2-1, with TRBD2 identical over 9 bases. V dropped 0 bases and J dropped 2; count of bases not matched to a gene: 5. The CDR3 consists of 17 residues. CDR1 LGHNA and CDR2 YSLEER come from the germline V gene. CDR3 DNA sequence: TGCGCCAGCAGCCAAGATCCGGCGGGGGGGACCTACAATGAGCAGTTCTTC. Translation: CASSQDPAGGTYNEQFF.

The genes are TRBV29-1 and TRBJ1-2; D not certain. The CDR3 covers 12 residues. V lost 7 bases and J lost 8, with 17 bases in between. From germline, CDR1 is SQVTM and CDR2 ANQGSEA. CDR3 region: CSARGGFIGYTF. The CDR3 bases are TGCAGCGCCCGAGGAGGTTTCATAGGCTACACCTTC.

This clone was picked up a small number of times. V gene TRBV19 combines with J gene TRBJ1-2, with D possibly matching TRBD1 (5 bases). The V gene lost 8 bases and the J gene lost 3 bases, with 13 bases spanning the gap. This CDR3 is 13 amino acids long. CDR1 is LNHDA, CDR2 SQIVND, per germline (reference sequence). This CDR3 is CASEYRRDYGYTF. As DNA, the CDR3 is TGTGCCAGTGAATACAGGAGAGACTATGGCTACACCTTC.

This chain joins TRBV5-8 and TRBJ1-5; 7 bases match TRBD1. This CDR3 is built from 17 residues. Germline V lookup: CDR1 SGHTS, CDR2 YDEGEE. The V and J ends lost 1 base and 2 bases, in that order; junction bases with no gene match: 9. The CDR3 here is CASSLTQGDLGNQPQHF. The DNA for the CDR3 is TGTGCCAGCAGCTTGACCCAGGGGGATCTGGGCAATCAGCCCCAGCATTTT.

CDR3 nucleotide sequence: TGTGCCAGCAGCACCGGGACTAGAGGCTCCAGGGAGCTGTTTTTT. This encodes CASSTGTRGSRELFF. This rearrangement joins TRBV7-8 to TRBJ2-2, with 8 bases lining up with TRBD2. Per germline, CDR1 SGHVS and CDR2 FQNEAQ. V shed 5 bases and J 9 bases; nucleotides not matched to a gene: 11. There are 15 residues in the CDR3.